One and the same sample provided the 21 T cell receptor beta chains below, sequenced in a study of blood T cell repertoires in COVID-19. Assay: immunoSEQ multiplex PCR; the TCRdb copy retains only in-frame clones and omits some. The sample lists about 31,000 clones; 80% to 95% were seen once. Input material: peripheral blood. The source of these receptors is a man aged 55 to 70 with acute or convalescent COVID-19.

The rearrangement uses TRBV6-5 and TRBJ2-7; D is unresolved. The CDR3 contains 15 residues. V was cut by 5 bases and J by 5 bases, with 19 bases left in between. Per the germline V gene, CDR1 is MNHEY and CDR2 is SVGAGI. CDR3 amino acids: CASSRERLGSNEQYV. CDR3 DNA: TGTGCCAGCAGTCGAGAGAGGCTAGGATCGAACGAGCAGTACGTC.

The gene calls are TRBV6-6 and TRBJ2-7; 14 bases are shared with TRBD2. CDR1 and CDR2 from the germline V gene are MNHNY and SVGAGI (reference sequence). The J segment lost 4 bases and the V segment lost 5 bases, leaving 10 bases of the junction unmatched. The CDR3 sequence is 17 residues long. CDR3 sequence: CASSPGTSGSLRYEQYF. The CDR3 nucleotides are TGTGCCAGCAGTCCCGGGACTAGCGGGAGCCTGCGGTACGAGCAGTACTTC.

The DNA for the CDR3 is TGTGCCAGCAGCGTAGAGGAAGGGGGGCTAGCGGGTACAGATACGCAGTATTTT. Its protein product is CASSVEEGGLAGTDTQYF. The chain carries TRBV9 and TRBJ2-3, with 8 bases fitting TRBD2. Germline V gene sequence: CDR1 SGDLS, CDR2 YYNGEE. V was pared by 0 bases and J by 3 bases, with 12 bases of the junction left unmatched. The CDR3 covers 18 residues.

The rearrangement links TRBV11-3 to TRBJ1-6; weak D call: TRBD1 (5 bases). The V and J ends lost 2 bases and 7 bases respectively, with 12 bases between them. Germline CDR1 is SGHNT and CDR2 is YENEEA. This CDR3 is built from 15 residues. This CDR3 reads CASSLFGGWNSPLHF. DNA for the CDR3: TGTGCCAGCAGCTTATTCGGGGGTTGGAATTCACCCCTCCACTTT. Supplemented by reference TRBV11-3 and TRBJ1-6, the full variable domain reads EAGVVQSPRYKIIEKKQPVAFWCNPISGHNTLYWYLQNLGQGPELLIRYENEEAVDDSQLPKDRFSAERLKGVDSTLKIQPAELGDSAVYLCASSLFGGWNSPLHFGNGTRLTVT.

The V gene is TRBV19, the J gene TRBJ1-2; 10 bases fit TRBD1. Germline-derived CDR1 and CDR2 are LNHDA and SQIVND (reference sequence). There are 16 residues in the CDR3. Trimming at V came to 6 bases and at J to 0 bases, leaving 7 bases not matched to a gene. In nucleotides, the CDR3 is TGTGCCAGTAGCCGGGACAGGGGCTTAGCTAACTATGGCTACACCTTC. Amino acids: CASSRDRGLANYGYTF.

The chain combines TRBV11-3 with TRBJ2-5, with 14 bases fitting TRBD2. After removal of 5 bases from V and 3 bases from J, the junction contained 2 bases not matched to a gene. This CDR3 contains 15 residues. Germline V gene data show CDR1 as SGHNT and CDR2 as YENEEA. CDR3 loop: CASSQGLAGEETQYF. The CDR3 DNA follows: TGTGCCAGCAGCCAGGGACTAGCGGGAGAAGAGACCCAGTACTTC. Drawing the rest from reference TRBV11-3 and TRBJ2-5, the complete variable domain is EAGVVQSPRYKIIEKKQPVAFWCNPISGHNTLYWYLQNLGQGPELLIRYENEEAVDDSQLPKDRFSAERLKGVDSTLKIQPAELGDSAVYLCASSQGLAGEETQYFGPGTRLLVL.

This rearrangement joins TRBV11-2 to TRBJ2-5, with 8 bases that match TRBD1. The germline gives CDR1 SGHAT, CDR2 FQNNGV. Trimming took 4 bases from V and 4 from J; bases not matched to a gene: 8. This CDR3 is built from 15 residues. CDR3 coding DNA: TGTGCCAGCAGCTCCACCGGGACAGGTCGAGAGACCCAGTACTTC. Residues: CASSSTGTGRETQYF.

The V gene is TRBV24-1, the J gene TRBJ2-2, with a weak D call TRBD2 (6 bases). CDR3 length equals 15 residues. V gave up 8 bases and J gave up 1 base, with 13 bases separating them. CDR1 is KGHDR and CDR2 is SFDVKD in the germline V gene. The CDR3 sequence is CATTGGNENTGELFF. Written as DNA, the CDR3 is TGTGCCACCACCGGCGGGAACGAGAACACCGGGGAGCTGTTTTTT.

The chain carries TRBV19 and TRBJ1-6; 8 bases align to TRBD1. V lost 7 bases and J lost 7; bases outside the gene matches: 6. Germline CDR1 and CDR2: LNHDA and SQIVND (reference sequence). The CDR3 totals 14 residues. The DNA for the CDR3 is TGTGCCAGTATCGACAGGGGTCGAAATTCACCCCTCCACTTT. Translating it yields CASIDRGRNSPLHF.

This chain links TRBV18 with TRBJ2-2; 14 bases fit TRBD2. V shed 5 bases and J 1 base; nucleotides not matched to a gene: 9. The CDR3 spans 19 residues. Germline V gene data show CDR1 as KGHSH and CDR2 as LQKENI. The CDR3 coding sequence is TGTGCCAGCTCAGATCCGGGACTAGCGGGAGCATGGAACACCGGGGAGCTGTTTTTT. This sequence encodes CASSDPGLAGAWNTGELFF.

Written as DNA, the CDR3 is TGTGCCAGCAGCTTAATGGGGCAGGGCTCCTACGAGCAGTACTTC. Protein sequence: CASSLMGQGSYEQYF. V usage is TRBV11-3 and J usage is TRBJ2-7; weak D call: TRBD1 (5 bases). V lost 2 bases to trimming and J lost 0 bases, with 11 bases between them. The CDR3 is 15 amino acids. The germline V gene has CDR1 SGHNT and CDR2 YENEEA. The whole variable domain, remainder taken from reference TRBV11-3 and TRBJ2-7, is EAGVVQSPRYKIIEKKQPVAFWCNPISGHNTLYWYLQNLGQGPELLIRYENEEAVDDSQLPKDRFSAERLKGVDSTLKIQPAELGDSAVYLCASSLMGQGSYEQYFGPGTRLTVT.

This chain connects TRBV6-5 to TRBJ1-2, with a tentative D call TRBD1 (6 bases). Trimming cost V 7 bases and J 3 bases, with 12 bases left between them. CDR1 and CDR2 (germline): MNHEY, SVGAGI. The CDR3 covers 13 residues. The CDR3 region is CASTDWTDYGYTF. In DNA form, the CDR3 reads TGTGCCAGCACGGACTGGACAGACTATGGCTACACCTTC.

The chain is built from TRBV7-9 and TRBJ1-3; D gene uncertain. Germline V gives CDR1 SEHNR, CDR2 FQNEAQ (reference sequence). Between the trimmed V and J ends, which lost 5 bases and 9 bases, there was a span of 8 bases. CDR3 length: 11 residues. CDR3 bases: TGTGCCAGCAGCCACCAAGCCACCATATATTTT. This gives the protein CASSHQATIYF.

The chain carries TRBV18 and TRBJ1-1; 7 nucleotides line up with TRBD1. This CDR3 is built from 16 residues. The germline CDR1 and CDR2 sequences are KGHSH and LQKENI. V lost 1 base, J lost 5 bases, and 10 bases stayed unmatched. The CDR3 DNA reads TGTGCCAGCTCACCACGGAGAAGACAGGGAGGAACTGAAGCTTTCTTT. Translated, it gives CASSPRRRQGGTEAFF.

The gene calls are TRBV7-2 and TRBJ2-1; D is unclear. Deletions cut 3 bases from V and 10 bases from J, with 13 bases between. CDR1 is SGHTA and CDR2 is FQGNSA in the germline V gene. CDR3 size: 13 residues. The CDR3 reads CASSFSDSLEQFF. CDR3 in DNA: TGTGCCAGCAGCTTCTCTGACTCCTTAGAGCAGTTCTTC. Based on the CDR3 plus reference TRBV7-2 and TRBJ2-1, the full variable domain is GAGVSQSPSNKVTEKGKDVELRCDPISGHTALYWYRQSLGQGLEFLIYFQGNSAPDKSGLPSDRFSAERTGGSVSTLTIQRTQQEDSAVYLCASSFSDSLEQFFGPGTRLTVL.

This sequence joins TRBV4-2 and TRBJ1-2; perhaps TRBD1 as D (5 bases). The CDR3 covers 14 residues. From germline, CDR1 is LGHNA and CDR2 YNFKEQ. The germline V and J ends were trimmed by 1 base and 6 bases, with 12 bases remaining between them. CDR3 loop: CASSQGAGYDGYTF. For the CDR3, the DNA is TGTGCCAGCAGCCAAGGAGCAGGGTACGATGGCTACACCTTC.

The gene calls are TRBV24-1 and TRBJ2-5, with 11 bases matching TRBD2. The CDR3 is made up of 17 amino acids. The germline V gene encodes CDR1 KGHDR and CDR2 SFDVKD. Trimming took 3 bases from V and 4 from J; bases not matched to a gene: 9. The CDR3 loop is CATSDPPLAGGPETQYF. CDR3 nucleotide sequence: TGTGCCACCAGTGATCCGCCCCTAGCGGGAGGCCCAGAGACCCAGTACTTC.

The CDR3 coding sequence is TGTGCCAGCAGCCCAGGACAGGGAGGCTATGGCTACACCTTC. This sequence encodes CASSPGQGGYGYTF. The chain is built from TRBV6-5 and TRBJ1-2; the match to TRBD1 covers 8 bases. Looked up from germline, CDR1 is MNHEY and CDR2 is SVGAGI. This CDR3 has 14 residues. After removal of 6 bases from V and 4 bases from J, the junction contained 7 bases not matched to a gene.

The gene calls are TRBV12-3 or TRBV12-4 and TRBJ1-1, with D maybe TRBD1 (5 bases). This CDR3 contains 12 residues. V shed 2 bases and J shed 12 bases, with 13 bases lying between them. The CDR3 nucleotides are TGTGCCAGCAGTTTATTGGGGGGTAGGACTTTCTTT. It specifies CASSLLGGRTFF.

The chain links TRBV5-6 to TRBJ2-1; 10 bases align to TRBD2. Germline V gives CDR1 SGHDT, CDR2 YYEEEE. Trimming at V came to 0 bases and at J to 3 bases, leaving 9 bases not matched to a gene. The CDR3 loop spans 18 amino acids. The CDR3 loop reads CASSLAGASGSLYNEQFF. The CDR3 DNA is TGTGCCAGCAGCTTGGCAGGGGCTAGCGGGAGTCTCTACAATGAGCAGTTCTTC.

The rearrangement uses TRBV30 and TRBJ2-3; 7 nucleotides line up with TRBD1. The germline V gene has CDR1 GTSNPN and CDR2 SVGIG (reference sequence). Trimming took 1 base from V and 2 from J; bases not matched to a gene: 6. CDR3 size: 15 residues. Here the CDR3 DNA reads TGTGCCTGGAGTGGCCCGGGACAGATCACAGATACGCAGTATTTT. As protein: CAWSGPGQITDTQYF. Looking up the rest from reference TRBV30 and TRBJ2-3 gives the full variable domain: SQTIHQWPATLVQPVGSPLSLECTVEGTSNPNLYWYRQAAGRGLQLLFYSVGIGQISSEVPQNLSASRPQDRQFILSSKKLLLSDSGFYLCAWSGPGQITDTQYFGPGTRLTVL.